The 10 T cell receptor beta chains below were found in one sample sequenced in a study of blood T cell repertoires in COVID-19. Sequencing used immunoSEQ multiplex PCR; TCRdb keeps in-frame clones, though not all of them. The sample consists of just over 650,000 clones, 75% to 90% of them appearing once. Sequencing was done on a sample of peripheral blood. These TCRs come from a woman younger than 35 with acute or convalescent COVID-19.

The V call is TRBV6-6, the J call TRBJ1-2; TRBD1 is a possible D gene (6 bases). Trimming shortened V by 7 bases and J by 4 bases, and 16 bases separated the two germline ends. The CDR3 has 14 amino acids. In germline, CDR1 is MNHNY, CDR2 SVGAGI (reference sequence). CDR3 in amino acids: CASINTGFSYGYTF. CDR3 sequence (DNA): TGTGCCAGCATAAATACAGGGTTTAGCTATGGCTACACCTTC.

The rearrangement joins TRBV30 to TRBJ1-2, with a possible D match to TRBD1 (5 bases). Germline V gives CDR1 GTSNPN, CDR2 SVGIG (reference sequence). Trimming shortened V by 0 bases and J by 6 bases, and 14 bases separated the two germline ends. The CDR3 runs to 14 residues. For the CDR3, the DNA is TGTGCCTGGAGTGTATTAATCACAGGAGATGGCTACACCTTC. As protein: CAWSVLITGDGYTF.

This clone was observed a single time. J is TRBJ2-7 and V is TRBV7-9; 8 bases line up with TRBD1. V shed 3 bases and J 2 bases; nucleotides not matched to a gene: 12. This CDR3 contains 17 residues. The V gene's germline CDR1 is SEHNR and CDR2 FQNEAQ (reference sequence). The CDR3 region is CASSFCAGTGKTYEQYF. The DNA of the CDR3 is TGTGCCAGCAGCTTTTGTGCCGGGACAGGCAAAACCTACGAGCAGTACTTC.

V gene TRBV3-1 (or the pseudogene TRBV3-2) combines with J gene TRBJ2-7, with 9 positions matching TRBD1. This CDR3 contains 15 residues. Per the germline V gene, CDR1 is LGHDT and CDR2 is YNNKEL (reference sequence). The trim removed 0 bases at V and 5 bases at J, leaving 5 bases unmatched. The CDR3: CASSQEYRGLNEQYF. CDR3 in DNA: TGTGCCAGCAGCCAAGAGTACAGGGGGCTCAACGAGCAGTACTTC.

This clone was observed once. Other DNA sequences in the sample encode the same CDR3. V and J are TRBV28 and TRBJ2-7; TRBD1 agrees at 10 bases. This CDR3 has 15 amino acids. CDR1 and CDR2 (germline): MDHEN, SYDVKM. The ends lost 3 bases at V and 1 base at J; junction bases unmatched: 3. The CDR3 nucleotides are TGTGCCAGCAGTTTTTTGGGACAGGGGTCCTACGAGCAGTACTTC. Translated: CASSFLGQGSYEQYF. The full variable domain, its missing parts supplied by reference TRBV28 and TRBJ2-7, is DVKVTQSSRYLVKRTGEKVFLECVQDMDHENMFWYRQDPGLGLRLIYFSYDVKMKEKGDIPEGYSVSREKKERFSLILESASTNQTSMYLCASSFLGQGSYEQYFGPGTRLTVT.

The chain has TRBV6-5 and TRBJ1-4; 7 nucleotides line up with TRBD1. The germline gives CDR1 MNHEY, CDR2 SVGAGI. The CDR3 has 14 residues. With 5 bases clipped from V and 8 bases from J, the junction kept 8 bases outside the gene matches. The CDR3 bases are TGTGCCAGCAGTCTTTCTAACAGGGGAGAAAAACTGTTTTTT. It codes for CASSLSNRGEKLFF.

CDR3: CASSQMTGGNTEAFF. The CDR3 DNA reads as TGCGCCAGCAGCCAGATGACAGGGGGGAACACTGAAGCTTTCTTT. This chain connects TRBV4-3 to TRBJ1-1, with TRBD1 identical over 9 bases. V lost 3 bases and J lost 1; bases outside the gene matches: 3. Germline lookup yields CDR1 LGHNA and CDR2 YSLEER. This CDR3 is 15 amino acids long.

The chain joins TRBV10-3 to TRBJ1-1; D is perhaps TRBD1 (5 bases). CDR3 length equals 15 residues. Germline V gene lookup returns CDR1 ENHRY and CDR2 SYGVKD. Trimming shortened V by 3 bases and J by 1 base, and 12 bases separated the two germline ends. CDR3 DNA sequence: TGTGCCATCAGTGATTTCCCAACAGGGAACACTGAAGCTTTCTTT. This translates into CAISDFPTGNTEAFF.

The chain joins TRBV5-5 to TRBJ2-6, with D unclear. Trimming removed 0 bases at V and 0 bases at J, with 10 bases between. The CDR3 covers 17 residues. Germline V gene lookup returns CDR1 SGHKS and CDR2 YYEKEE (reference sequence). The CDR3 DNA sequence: TGTGCCAGCAGCTTGGTAGCCCAGATCTCTGGGGCCAACGTCCTGACTTTC. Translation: CASSLVAQISGANVLTF.

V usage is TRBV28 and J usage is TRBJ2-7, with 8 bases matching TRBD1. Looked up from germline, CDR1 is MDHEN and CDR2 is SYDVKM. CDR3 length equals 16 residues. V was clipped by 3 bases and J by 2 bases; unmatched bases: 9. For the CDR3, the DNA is TGTGCCAGCAGTTTTCGAACCGGGACAGGCACCTACGAGCAGTACTTC. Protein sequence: CASSFRTGTGTYEQYF.